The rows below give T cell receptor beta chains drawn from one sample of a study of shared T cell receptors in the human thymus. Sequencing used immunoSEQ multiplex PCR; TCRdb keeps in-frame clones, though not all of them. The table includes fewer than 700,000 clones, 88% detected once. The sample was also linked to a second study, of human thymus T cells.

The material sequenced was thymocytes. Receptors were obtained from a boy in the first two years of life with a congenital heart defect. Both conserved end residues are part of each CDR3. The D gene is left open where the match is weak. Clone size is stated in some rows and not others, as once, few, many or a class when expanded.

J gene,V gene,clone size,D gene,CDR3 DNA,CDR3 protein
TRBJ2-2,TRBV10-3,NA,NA,TGTGCCATCAGTGCAGGTCTGAACACCGGGGAGCTGTTTTTT,CAISAGLNTGELFF
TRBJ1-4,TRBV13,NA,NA,TGTGCCAGCGGGCAGGGGAGTGAAAAACTGTTTTTT,CASGQGSEKLFF
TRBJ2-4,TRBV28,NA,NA,TGTGCCAGCAGTTTATCGAGGGGGTGGGCCAAAAACATTCAGTACTTC,CASSLSRGWAKNIQYF
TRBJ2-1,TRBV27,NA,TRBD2,TGTGCCAGCAGTCCCTTGGGGACTAGCGGAAACAATGAGCAGTTCTTC,CASSPLGTSGNNEQFF
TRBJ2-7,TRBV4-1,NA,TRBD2,TGCGCCAGCAGGCCGGGGCGGGAGGGAAACGAGCAGTACTTC,CASRPGREGNEQYF
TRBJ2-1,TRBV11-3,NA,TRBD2,TGTGCCAGCAGCCCCCGGACTAGCGGGGCTTACAATGAGCAGTTCTTC,CASSPRTSGAYNEQFF
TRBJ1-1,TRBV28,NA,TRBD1,TGTGCCAGCAGTCGGCGGACAGGCGCCACGAAAGGGAACACTGAAGCTTTCTTT,CASSRRTGATKGNTEAFF
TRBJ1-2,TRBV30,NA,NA,TGTGCCTGGAGTCGCCCGGGAGGGAATGGCTACACCTTC,CAWSRPGGNGYTF
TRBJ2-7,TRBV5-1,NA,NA,TGCGCCAGCAGCGGGGGACTGGCCACGGGTGAGCAGTACTTC,CASSGGLATGEQYF
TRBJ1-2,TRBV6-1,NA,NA,TGTGCCAGCAGCCAAGTCCCGGGGTGTTATGGCTACACCTTC,CASSQVPGCYGYTF
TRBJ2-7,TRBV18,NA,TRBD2,TGTGCCAGCTCACCCGACCCGGGACTAGGGTTCGAGCAGTACTTC,CASSPDPGLGFEQYF
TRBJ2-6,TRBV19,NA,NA,TGTGCCAGTAGTGGGAAGGGGTCTGGGGCCAACGTCCTGACTTTC,CASSGKGSGANVLTF
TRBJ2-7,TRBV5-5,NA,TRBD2,TGTGCCAGCACACCGGGACTAGCTACCTACGAGCAGTACTTC,CASTPGLATYEQYF
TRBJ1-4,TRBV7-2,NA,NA,TGTGCCAGCAGCCCTGGTGGAGGGGTGGAAGAAACTAATGAAAAACTGTTTTTT,CASSPGGGVEETNEKLFF
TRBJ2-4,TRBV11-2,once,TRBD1,TGTGCCAGCAGCCCAACACCCGGGACAGGCTATTCTCACATTCAGTACTTC,CASSPTPGTGYSHIQYF
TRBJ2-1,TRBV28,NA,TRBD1,TGTGCCAGCAAGTTTAGGGACAGGGTTCTGGCCAATGAGCAGTTCTTC,CASKFRDRVLANEQFF
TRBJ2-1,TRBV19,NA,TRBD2,TGTGCCAGTACCGCCACGGCGGGAGTACGCGAGCAGTTCTTC,CASTATAGVREQFF
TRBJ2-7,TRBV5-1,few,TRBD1,TGCGCCAGCACGTTGACAGGGGGCGCCCACGAGCAGTACTTC,CASTLTGGAHEQYF
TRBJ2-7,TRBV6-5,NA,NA,TGTGCCAGCAGTTCGTCCCCCTGGCGGGACGCCTACGAGCAGTACTTC,CASSSSPWRDAYEQYF
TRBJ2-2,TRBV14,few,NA,TGTGCCAGCAGCCAAGATTTCGTTGGCGGTAGGATTAACACCGGGGAGCTGTTTTTT,CASSQDFVGGRINTGELFF
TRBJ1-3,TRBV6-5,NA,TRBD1,TGTGCCAGCAGTTACAGCCAGACAGGGAAAGGAAACACCATATATTTT,CASSYSQTGKGNTIYF
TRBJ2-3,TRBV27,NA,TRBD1,TGTGCCAGCAGTGGGCCGGGACAGGGGTTTCCCACAGATACGCAGTATTTT,CASSGPGQGFPTDTQYF
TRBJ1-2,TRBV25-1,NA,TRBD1,TGTGCCAGCAGTGCCTGGGACAGGGCAGGGCATGGCTACACCTTC,CASSAWDRAGHGYTF
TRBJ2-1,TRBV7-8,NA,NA,TGTGCCAGCGGTCGGGAGGGGGCCCAGTTCTTC,CASGREGAQFF
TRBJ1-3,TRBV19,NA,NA,TGTGCCAGTAGTGGCGGGACGGTCGACTCTGGAAACACCATATATTTT,CASSGGTVDSGNTIYF
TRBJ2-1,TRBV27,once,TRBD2,TGTGCCAGCAGGGGAGGACTAGCGGGAGGAGATGAGCAGTTCTTC,CASRGGLAGGDEQFF
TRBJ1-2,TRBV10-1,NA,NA,TGCGCCGGCCTAACGCGGGGCTATGGCTACACCTTC,CAGLTRGYGYTF
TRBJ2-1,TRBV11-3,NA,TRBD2,TGTGCCAGCAGCTCCGGACTAGCGGGAGCCTACAATGAGCAGTTCTTC,CASSSGLAGAYNEQFF
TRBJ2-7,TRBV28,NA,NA,TGTGCCAGCAGCACGGGCCACAGGACGTACGAGCAGTACTTC,CASSTGHRTYEQYF
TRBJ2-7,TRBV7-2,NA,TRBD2,TGTGCCAGCAGCTCCCAACCTAGTCTAGCGGGAGTAGGGGCCTACGAGCAGTACTTC,CASSSQPSLAGVGAYEQYF
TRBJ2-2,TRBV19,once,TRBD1,TGTGCCAGTAGTGTATCGACAGGGGTAAACACCGGGGAGCTGTTTTTT,CASSVSTGVNTGELFF
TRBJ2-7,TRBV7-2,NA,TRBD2,TGTGCCAGCAGCTACTTAGCGGGAGGGTATCAGGGGCAGTACTTC,CASSYLAGGYQGQYF
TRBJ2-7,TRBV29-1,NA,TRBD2,TGCAGCGTTGAAGTTCCCACGACTAGCGGGGTCTCCTACGAGCAGTACTTC,CSVEVPTTSGVSYEQYF
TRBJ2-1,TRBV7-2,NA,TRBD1,TGTGCCAGCAGCCATCTGGACAGGGGGCTCTACAATGAGCAGTTCTTC,CASSHLDRGLYNEQFF
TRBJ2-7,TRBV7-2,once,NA,TGTGCCAGCAGCTCCCCGGCGAGCGGGCCATCTCCCTACGAGCAGTACTTC,CASSSPASGPSPYEQYF
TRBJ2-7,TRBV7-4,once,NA,TGTGCCAGCAGCCTCGGTGGCCTGGCGGAGACCTACGAGCAGTACTTC,CASSLGGLAETYEQYF
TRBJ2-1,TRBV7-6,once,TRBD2,TGTGCCAGCAGCCCTAGGGCTAGCGGGAGTAGGAATGCTGAGCAGTTCTTC,CASSPRASGSRNAEQFF
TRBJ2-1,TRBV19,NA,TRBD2,TGTGCCAGTAGCCACCTCGGGACTAGCGGGAGGGCTGACAATGAGCAGTTCTTC,CASSHLGTSGRADNEQFF
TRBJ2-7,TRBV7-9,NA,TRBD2,TGTGCCAGCAGCGAGGCCGGGACTAGCGGGAGGTCCGGGCTTTACGAGCAGTACTTC,CASSEAGTSGRSGLYEQYF
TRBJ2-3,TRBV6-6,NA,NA,TGTGCCAGCAGTTACTGGACAGAGGCAGATACGCAGTATTTT,CASSYWTEADTQYF
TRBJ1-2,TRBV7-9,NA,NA,TGTGCCAGCAGCTTTTTGAGCAACTATGGCTACACCTTC,CASSFLSNYGYTF
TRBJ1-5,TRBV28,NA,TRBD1,TGTGCCAGCAGCCTCCGACAGGGAAGAATGGTTTGGCCCCAGCATTTT,CASSLRQGRMVWPQHF
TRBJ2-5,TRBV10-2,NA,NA,TGCGCCGTCCTGAGGAAAGGGGTAGAGACCCAGTACTTC,CAVLRKGVETQYF
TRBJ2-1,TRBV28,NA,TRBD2,TGTGCCAGCAAGGAACTAGCGGGAGACAGGCAGTTCTTC,CASKELAGDRQFF
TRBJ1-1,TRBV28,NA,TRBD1,TGTGCCAGCACCGGGGACAGGATGAACACTGAAGCTTTCTTT,CASTGDRMNTEAFF
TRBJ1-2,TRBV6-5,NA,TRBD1,TGTGCCAGCAGTTCGGACAGGGAAGGCTATGGCTACACCTTC,CASSSDREGYGYTF
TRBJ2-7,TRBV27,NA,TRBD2,TGTGCCAGCAGTATTTCGGTGGGGGGGAAGGACGACGAGCAGTACTTC,CASSISVGGKDDEQYF
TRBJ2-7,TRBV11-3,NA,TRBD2,TGTGCCAGCAGCTTAACCAATAGCGGGAGGTTGTACGAGCAGTACTTC,CASSLTNSGRLYEQYF
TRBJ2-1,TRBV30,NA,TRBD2,TGTGCCTGGGGGGGGTGGGCTAGCGCTAGCGGGTACAATGAGCAGTTCTTC,CAWGGWASASGYNEQFF
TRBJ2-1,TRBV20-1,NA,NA,TGCAGCAGCCGTGGAGGGAATGAGCAGTTCTTC,CSSRGGNEQFF